Following are 2 T cell receptor beta chains from one sample sequenced in a study of post-analysis software for immune sequencing data (dated by TCRdb to the mid-2010s). The paper as a whole reports these results and caveats: Four to six TRBV segments, including TRBV5-6, TRBV5-1 and TRBV20-1, were significantly more frequent in patients than controls.

These receptors have no identified antigens. Library creation used PCR. The sample was run on an Illumina HiSeq 2500. To reduce PCR and sequencing biases, unique molecular identifiers were incorporated into the TCR beta cDNA libraries. In-frame beta chains were kept once TCRdb had trimmed the public reads at Q25 with fastp and called clones with MiXCR. Rows with one shared CDR3 protein collapse into an entry with the most common genes and DNA. This sample is represented by 750,000 to 950,000 distinct CDR3 sequences; more than 45% of them were singletons. The ten largest account for roughly 4.4% of the sample. The sequenced sample was blood. All receptors derive from a girl under 18 with multiple sclerosis.

Notes on this clonotype: Without the conserved terminal phenylalanine or tryptophan, this CDR3 likely stems from a read error. This chain connects TRBV5-1 to TRBJ2-4; D call uncertain. Matching the DNA end better, TRBJ2-7 makes the J call doubtful. This CDR3 comprises 14 residues. CDR1 SGHRS and CDR2 YFSETQ come from the germline V gene. CDR3: CASRIWTETSEQYC. The CDR3 DNA reads TGCGCCAGCAGGATATGGACGGAGACCTCCGAGCAGTACTGC.

This chain uses TRBV6-2 or TRBV6-3 with TRBJ1-5, with no clear D. V was pared by 4 bases and J by 8 bases, with 9 bases between. Germline loops: CDR1 MNHEY, CDR2 SVGEGT. The CDR3 has 12 residues. The CDR3, as DNA: TGTGCCAGCAGTTTTGCGATTGAGCCCCAGCATTTT. Protein sequence: CASSFAIEPQHF.